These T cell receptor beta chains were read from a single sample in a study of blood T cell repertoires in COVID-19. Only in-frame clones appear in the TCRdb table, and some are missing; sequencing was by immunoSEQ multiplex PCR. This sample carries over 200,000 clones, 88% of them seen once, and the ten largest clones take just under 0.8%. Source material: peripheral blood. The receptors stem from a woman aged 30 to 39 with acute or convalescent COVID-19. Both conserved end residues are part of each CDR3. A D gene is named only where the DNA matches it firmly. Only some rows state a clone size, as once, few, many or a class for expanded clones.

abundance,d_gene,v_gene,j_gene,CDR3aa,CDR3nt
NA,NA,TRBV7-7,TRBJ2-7,CASSFSQGNEQYF,TGTGCCAGCAGCTTTTCACAGGGAAACGAGCAGTACTTC
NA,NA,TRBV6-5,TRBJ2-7,CASTTGDTTYEQYF,TGTGCCAGCACGACCGGGGACACTACCTACGAGCAGTACTTC
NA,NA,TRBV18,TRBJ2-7,CASSRDTKYEQYF,TGTGCCAGCTCACGGGACACCAAATACGAGCAGTACTTC
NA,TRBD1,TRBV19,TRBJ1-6,CASSIRTGGSSPLHF,TGTGCCAGTAGTATAAGGACAGGGGGCTCTTCACCCCTCCACTTT
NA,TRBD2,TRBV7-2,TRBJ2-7,CASTRGGTHYEQYF,TGTGCCAGCACCCGGGGGGGCACCCACTACGAGCAGTACTTC
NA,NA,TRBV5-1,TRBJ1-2,CASSLDGLGYTF,TGCGCCAGCAGCTTGGACGGGTTAGGCTACACCTTC
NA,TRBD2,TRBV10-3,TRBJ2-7,CAISEGGSSQREGRPYEQYF,TGTGCCATCAGTGAGGGGGGGTCGTCACAACGGGAGGGAAGACCCTACGAGCAGTACTTC
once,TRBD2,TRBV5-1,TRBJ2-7,CASSSGLAGAYEQYF,TGCGCCAGCAGCTCGGGACTAGCGGGGGCCTACGAGCAGTACTTC
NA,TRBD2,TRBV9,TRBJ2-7,CASSPESGLAGPYEQYF,TGTGCCAGCAGCCCAGAGTCCGGACTAGCGGGACCGTACGAGCAATACTTC
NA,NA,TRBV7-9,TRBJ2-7,CASSWGDGPYEQYF,TGTGCCAGCAGTTGGGGGGACGGCCCCTACGAGCAGTACTTC
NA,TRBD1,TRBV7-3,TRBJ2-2,CASSLPDRSGELFF,TGTGCCAGCAGCCTACCGGACAGGTCCGGGGAGCTGTTTTTT
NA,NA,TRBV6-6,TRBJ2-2,CASSYQYTGELFF,TGTGCCAGCAGTTATCAGTACACCGGGGAGCTGTTTTTT
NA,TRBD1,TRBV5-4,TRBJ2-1,CASSLKQGLYNEQFF,TGTGCCAGCAGCTTGAAACAGGGGCTCTACAATGAGCAGTTCTTC
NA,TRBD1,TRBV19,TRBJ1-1,CASSPIVGTGGNTEAFF,TGTGCCAGTAGTCCGATAGTAGGGACAGGGGGCAACACTGAAGCTTTCTTT
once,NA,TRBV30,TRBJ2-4,CAWTRGLDIQYF,TGTGCCTGGACTCGGGGTTTGGACATTCAGTACTTC
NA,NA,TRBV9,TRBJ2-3,CASSPRGHNTDTQYF,TGTGCCAGCAGCCCCCGGGGACATAACACAGATACGCAGTATTTT
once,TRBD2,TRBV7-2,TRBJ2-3,CASSLASSGSPPTDTQYF,TGTGCCAGCAGCTTAGCGTCTAGCGGGAGCCCCCCCACAGATACGCAGTATTTT
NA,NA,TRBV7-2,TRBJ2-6,CASSLRVPGANVLTF,TGTGCCAGCAGCTTACGGGTCCCTGGGGCCAACGTCCTGACTTTC
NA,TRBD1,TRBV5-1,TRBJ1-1,CATSPGTGLMNTEAFF,TGCGCCACCTCACCTGGGACAGGACTCATGAACACTGAAGCTTTCTTT
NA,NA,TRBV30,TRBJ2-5,CAWSVGRGGETQYF,TGTGCCTGGAGTGTAGGCAGGGGTGGTGAGACCCAGTACTTC
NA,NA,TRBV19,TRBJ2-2,CASSIDRDPTGELFF,TGTGCCAGTAGTATAGACAGGGATCCCACCGGGGAGCTGTTTTTT
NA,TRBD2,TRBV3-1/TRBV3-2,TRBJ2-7,CASSQAVSGASYEQYF,TGTGCCAGCAGCCAAGCTGTTAGCGGGGCCTCCTACGAGCAGTACTTC
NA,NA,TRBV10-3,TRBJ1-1,CAISDAGRRNTEAFF,TGTGCCATCAGTGATGCGGGACGGAGGAACACTGAAGCTTTCTTT
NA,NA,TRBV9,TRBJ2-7,CASSARSGANPYEQYF,TGTGCCAGCAGCGCGAGGAGCGGAGCTAACCCCTACGAGCAGTACTTC
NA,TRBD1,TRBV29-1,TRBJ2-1,CSVALGQADYNEQFF,TGCAGCGTCGCCTTGGGACAGGCAGACTACAATGAGCAGTTCTTC
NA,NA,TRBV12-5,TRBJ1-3,CASGSRTVGNTIYF,TGTGCTAGTGGCAGTCGGACAGTAGGAAACACCATATATTTT
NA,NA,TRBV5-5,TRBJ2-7,CASTGGYEQYF,TGTGCCAGCACAGGTGGCTACGAGCAGTACTTC
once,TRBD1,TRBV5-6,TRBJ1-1,CASSLTDRSTEAFF,TGTGCCAGCAGCTTGACGGACAGGTCAACTGAAGCTTTCTTT
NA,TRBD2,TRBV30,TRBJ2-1,CAWTETGTSAEQFF,TGTGCCTGGACTGAAACCGGGACTAGCGCTGAGCAGTTCTTC
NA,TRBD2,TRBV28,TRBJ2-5,CASSSASGLAGSETQYF,TGTGCCAGCAGTTCCGCCTCGGGACTAGCGGGAAGTGAGACCCAGTACTTC
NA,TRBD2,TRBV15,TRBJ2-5,CATSRGVTREEETQYF,TGTGCCACCAGCAGAGGGGTTACGCGGGAGGAAGAGACCCAGTACTTC
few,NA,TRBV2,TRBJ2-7,CASLPGNSYEQYF,TGTGCCAGCTTGCCAGGCAACTCCTACGAGCAGTACTTC
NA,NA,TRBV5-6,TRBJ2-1,CASSALVGGYNEQFF,TGTGCCAGCAGCGCACTAGTGGGAGGCTACAATGAGCAGTTCTTC
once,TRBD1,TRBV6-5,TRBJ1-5,CASSRDRSSNQPQHF,TGTGCCAGCAGCAGGGACAGGTCGAGCAATCAGCCCCAGCATTTT
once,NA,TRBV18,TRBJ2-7,CASSPQGTLGYEQYF,TGTGCCAGCTCACCCCAGGGGACACTCGGATACGAGCAGTACTTC
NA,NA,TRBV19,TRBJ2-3,CASSAGTDTQYF,TGTGCCAGTAGTGCAGGCACAGATACGCAGTATTTT
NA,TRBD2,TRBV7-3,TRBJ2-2,CASSLNRLAGDNGELFF,TGTGCCAGCAGCTTAAATAGACTAGCGGGAGATAACGGGGAGCTGTTTTTT
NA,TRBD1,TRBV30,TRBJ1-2,CAWSVTGDGYTF,TGTGCCTGGAGTGTAACAGGGGACGGCTACACCTTC
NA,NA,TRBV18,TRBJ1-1,CASSATANTEAFF,TGTGCCAGCTCAGCGACAGCGAACACTGAAGCTTTCTTT
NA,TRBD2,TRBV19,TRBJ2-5,CASSISGSFSETQYF,TGTGCCAGTAGTATTAGCGGGAGTTTTTCAGAGACCCAGTACTTC
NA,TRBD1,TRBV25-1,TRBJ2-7,CASSEGPSHRQGHEQYF,TGTGCCAGCAGTGAGGGGCCCAGCCACCGACAGGGACACGAGCAGTACTTC
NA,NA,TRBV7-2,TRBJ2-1,CASSLGRVEGEQFF,TGTGCCAGCAGCTTAGGGCGGGTAGAGGGTGAGCAGTTCTTC
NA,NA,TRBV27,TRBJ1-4,CASSLSWGGEKLFF,TGTGCCAGCAGTTTATCCTGGGGCGGTGAAAAACTGTTTTTT
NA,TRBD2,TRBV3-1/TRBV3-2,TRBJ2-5,CASSRSYDLAGWEETQYF,TGTGCCAGCAGCCGTAGTTACGACTTAGCGGGATGGGAGGAGACCCAGTACTTC
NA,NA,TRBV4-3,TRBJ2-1,CASSGSGNEQFF,TGCGCCAGCAGCGGGTCGGGAAATGAGCAGTTCTTC
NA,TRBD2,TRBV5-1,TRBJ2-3,CASSLVWASGSNSPDTQYF,TGCGCCAGCAGCTTAGTCTGGGCTAGCGGGAGTAATAGCCCAGATACGCAGTATTTT
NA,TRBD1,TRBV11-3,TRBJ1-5,CASSLDKPGQKKGQPQHF,TGTGCCAGCAGCTTAGACAAGCCGGGACAGAAGAAGGGTCAGCCCCAGCATTTT
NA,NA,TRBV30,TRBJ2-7,CAWISQGSWEQYF,TGTGCCTGGATTTCGCAGGGTTCGTGGGAGCAGTACTTC
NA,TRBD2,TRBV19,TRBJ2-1,CASSTRGTSGYYNEQFF,TGTGCCAGTAGTACCAGAGGGACTAGCGGATACTACAATGAGCAGTTCTTC
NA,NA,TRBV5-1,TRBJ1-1,CASSFGASLGAEAFF,TGCGCCAGCAGCTTTGGGGCCAGCCTTGGAGCTGAAGCTTTCTTT
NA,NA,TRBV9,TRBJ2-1,CASSPSSRGAYNEQFF,TGTGCCAGCAGCCCCTCGAGTCGGGGTGCCTACAATGAGCAGTTCTTC
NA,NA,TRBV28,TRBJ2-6,CASSLMREGLGSGANVLTF,TGTGCCAGCAGTTTAATGAGAGAGGGTTTAGGCTCTGGGGCCAACGTCCTGACTTTC
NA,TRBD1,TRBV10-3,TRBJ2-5,CAISESRQGEETQYF,TGTGCCATCAGTGAAAGTCGGCAGGGGGAAGAGACTCAGTACTTC
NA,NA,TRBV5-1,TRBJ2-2,CASSAEPVGTGELFF,TGCGCCAGCAGCGCCGAACCGGTCGGCACCGGGGAGCTGTTTTTT
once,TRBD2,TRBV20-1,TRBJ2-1,CSASTGTSGRLEQFF,TGCAGTGCCAGTACCGGGACTAGCGGGAGGCTTGAGCAGTTCTTC
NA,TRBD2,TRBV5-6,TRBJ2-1,CASSLGPSGRAREQFF,TGTGCCAGCAGCTTGGGGCCTAGCGGGAGGGCAAGGGAGCAGTTCTTC
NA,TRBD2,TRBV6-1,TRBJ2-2,CASSGLAGGQGGGELFF,TGTGCCAGCAGTGGACTAGCGGGAGGGCAGGGAGGCGGGGAGCTGTTTTTT
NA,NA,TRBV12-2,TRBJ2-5,CASRSGKRNQETQYF,TGTGCAAGTCGCTCCGGGAAGCGGAACCAAGAGACCCAGTACTTC